Listed below are T cell receptor beta chains from one sample, sequenced in a study of cytomegalovirus exposure and HLA in healthy donors. Only in-frame clones appear in the TCRdb table, and some are missing; sequencing was by immunoSEQ multiplex PCR. The sample holds roughly 180,000 clones, roughly 84% seen once. The sequenced sample was PBMCs. These receptors were taken from a girl aged 2-9 years in good health and CMV-seropositive. Both conserved end residues are part of each CDR3. Fields, in order: V gene, CDR3 protein.

V: TRBV15
CDR3: CATSGGKQGYTDTQYF

V: TRBV7-7
CDR3: CASSQLAGGAYNEQFF

V: TRBV2
CDR3: CASSVGWRERYNEQFF

V: TRBV5-1
CDR3: CASSLIQGDTEAFF

V: TRBV11-3
CDR3: CASSSTEYSGRYEQYF

V: TRBV27
CDR3: CASSVDRAFGMSEQYF

V: TRBV6-5
CDR3: CASSGSGGRGRGQFF

V: TRBV11-2
CDR3: CASSLDGRGYEQFF

V: TRBV10-3
CDR3: CAIRTGPNTEAFF

V: TRBV6-1
CDR3: CASLGGQGYEQYF

V: TRBV5-1
CDR3: CASSPAVQGGYTF

V: TRBV18
CDR3: CASSLLNEKLFF

V: TRBV10-2
CDR3: CASGFTSGAISYEQYF

V: TRBV6-1
CDR3: CASSEPGQRTYEQYF

V: TRBV19
CDR3: CASRAFWGEDGYTF

V: TRBV5-1
CDR3: CASSLLSSTDTQYF

V: TRBV5-1
CDR3: CASSWPGLAASEANTQYF

V: TRBV12-5
CDR3: CASGLIGRQYF

V: TRBV28
CDR3: CASSPHRGDYNEQFF

V: TRBV5-1
CDR3: CASSSEDGSSTDTQYF

V: TRBV10-1
CDR3: CASSESRYLSYEQYF

V: TRBV28
CDR3: CASSLGGFFGANVLTF

V: TRBV5-4
CDR3: CASSLDIGRGLLAGANVLTF

V: TRBV7-7
CDR3: CASSYTDRETDTQYF

V: TRBV28
CDR3: CASSTNGAYQPQHF

V: TRBV27
CDR3: CASSLLAGSTDTQYF

V: TRBV30
CDR3: CAWNRGRGDTEAFF

V: TRBV5-1
CDR3: CASSTVNEQYF

V: TRBV5-1
CDR3: CASSSVAGVGRETQYF